Below are 26 T cell receptor beta chains sequenced from a single sample in a study of T cell changes during pregnancy in multiple sclerosis. The data were produced by immunoSEQ multiplex PCR, yet TCRdb's version contains in-frame clones alone and is incomplete. The sample has approximately 60,000 clones, about 90% seen once. The input for sequencing was peripheral blood, taken in the third trimester of pregnancy. These receptors were collected from a female donor in good health, enrolled as a control in a pregnancy study.

This clone showed up just a few times. The rearrangement uses TRBV4-3 and TRBJ1-6; D call uncertain. V shed 3 bases and J shed 2 bases, with 14 bases lying between them. Germline CDR1 reads LGHNA; CDR2 reads YSLEER. The CDR3 contains 17 residues. The CDR3 spells CASSQAPGSPYNSPLHF. CDR3 in DNA: TGCGCCAGCAGCCAGGCCCCTGGGAGCCCCTATAATTCACCCCTCCACTTT.

V usage is TRBV11-3 and J usage is TRBJ2-3; 9 positions match TRBD2. The CDR3 totals 14 residues. The junction had 5 bases not matched to a gene; V was cut back by 5 bases and J by 5 bases. The germline CDR1 and CDR2 sequences are SGHNT and YENEEA. CDR3 amino acids: CASSGGGAQDTQYF. CDR3 bases: TGTGCCAGCAGCGGCGGGGGGGCACAAGATACGCAGTATTTT. The full variable domain, in which reference TRBV11-3 and TRBJ2-3 provide the parts outside the CDR3, is EAGVVQSPRYKIIEKKQPVAFWCNPISGHNTLYWYLQNLGQGPELLIRYENEEAVDDSQLPKDRFSAERLKGVDSTLKIQPAELGDSAVYLCASSGGGAQDTQYFGPGTRLTVL.

This chain joins TRBV21-1 and TRBJ1-1. TRBV21-1 is recorded as a pseudogene. The CDR3 covers 16 residues. The CDR3 DNA follows: TGTGCCAGCAGCGTTCGCGGCGGCAGAGTGAACACTGAAGCTTTCTTT. Protein sequence: CASSVRGGRVNTEAFF.

Here the CDR3 DNA reads TGTGCCAGCACCAACGCGGGACAGTCCACCGGGGAGCTGTTTTTT. It specifies CASTNAGQSTGELFF. The chain uses TRBV27 and TRBJ2-2, with D possibly matching TRBD1 (7 bases). Germline CDR1 and CDR2: MNHEY and SMNVEV (reference sequence). This CDR3 is built from 15 residues. Deletions cut 7 bases from V and 4 bases from J, with 16 bases between.

The chain links TRBV5-1 to TRBJ2-5, with 16 bases aligning to TRBD2. Per germline, CDR1 SGHRS and CDR2 YFSETQ. This CDR3 contains 17 residues. J gave up 5 bases and V 4 bases, and 8 bases lay outside the gene matches. The chain's CDR3 is CASSPGLAGGDKETQYF. The CDR3 DNA reads as TGCGCCAGCAGCCCGGGACTAGCGGGGGGGGATAAGGAGACCCAGTACTTC.

The rearrangement links TRBV30 to TRBJ1-3; unclear D gene. The CDR3 sequence is 13 residues long. Germline CDR1 is GTSNPN and CDR2 is SVGIG (reference sequence). Trimming shortened V by 0 bases and J by 2 bases, and 5 bases separated the two germline ends. The CDR3 DNA is TGTGCCTGGAGTGTAGACACTGGAAACACCATATATTTT. This encodes CAWSVDTGNTIYF.

This chain connects TRBV10-3 to TRBJ2-1, with TRBD2 matching 9 bases. Germline V gene sequence: CDR1 ENHRY, CDR2 SYGVKD. The V gene end was trimmed by 2 bases and the J gene end by 5 bases; junction bases not matched to a gene: 4. The CDR3 totals 15 residues. CDR3 nucleotides: TGTGCCATCAGTGAGACGACTAGCGGACACAATGAGCAGTTCTTC. Protein sequence: CAISETTSGHNEQFF.

The chain joins TRBV6-6 to TRBJ1-2; TRBD1 matches 8 bases. Trimming took 2 bases from V and 4 from J; bases not matched to a gene: 6. CDR3 size: 15 residues. Germline CDR1 is MNHNY and CDR2 is SVGAGI (reference sequence). CDR3 loop: CASSYPTGTGYGYTF. CDR3 sequence (DNA): TGTGCCAGCAGTTACCCCACCGGGACAGGCTATGGCTACACCTTC.

The chain couples TRBV10-3 to TRBJ2-7; 9 bases map to TRBD1. CDR3 length: 12 residues. The V segment lost 10 bases and the J segment 5 bases; nucleotides outside the gene matches: 6. The germline V gene encodes CDR1 ENHRY and CDR2 SYGVKD. The CDR3 nucleotides are TGTGCCACTAGACAGGGGGTCGACGAGCAGTACTTC. Translated: CATRQGVDEQYF.

In nucleotides, the CDR3 is TGTGCCTGGAGGGTACTACGACAGTCCTCCTACGAGCAGTACTTC. This gives the protein CAWRVLRQSSYEQYF. The chain links TRBV30 to TRBJ2-7, with D perhaps TRBD1 (5 bases). V dropped 3 bases and J dropped 0 bases, with 15 bases sitting between them. Germline values: CDR1 GTSNPN, CDR2 SVGIG (reference sequence). CDR3 size: 15 residues.

The V and J genes are TRBV14 and TRBJ2-1; D gene unclear. Deletions cut 1 base from V and 5 bases from J, with 9 bases between. The CDR3 length is 14 residues. Germline V gives CDR1 SGHDN, CDR2 FVKESK. The CDR3 spells CASSQGLLNNEQFF. The CDR3 coding sequence is TGTGCCAGCAGCCAAGGACTCCTTAACAATGAGCAGTTCTTC.

The chain links TRBV5-4 to TRBJ2-2, with 12 bases aligning to TRBD2. Germline V gene lookup returns CDR1 SGHNT and CDR2 YYREEE (reference sequence). The CDR3 consists of 16 residues. V gave up 5 bases and J gave up 4 bases; unmatched junction bases: 6. CDR3 sequence: CASREGLAGGTGELFF. The CDR3, as DNA: TGTGCCAGCAGAGAGGGACTAGCGGGTGGCACCGGGGAGCTGTTTTTT.

DNA for the CDR3: TGTGCCAGCAGTGAAGCGGTCACTCCCACCTATGGCTACACCTTC. Protein sequence: CASSEAVTPTYGYTF. This chain links TRBV6-1 with TRBJ1-2; no reliable D call. Germline CDR1 and CDR2: MNHNS and SASEGT. Trimming cost V 0 bases and J 4 bases, with 12 bases left between them. The CDR3 contains 15 residues.

This clone was recorded only once. Other DNA sequences of this sample code for an identical CDR3. This chain links TRBV5-1 with TRBJ2-7, with 12 bases fitting TRBD1. The ends lost 4 bases at V and 2 bases at J; junction bases unmatched: 7. The germline V gene encodes CDR1 SGHRS and CDR2 YFSETQ. The CDR3 totals 16 residues. In DNA form, the CDR3 reads TGCGCCAGCAGCCAGGGGGGACAGGGGGCTACCTACGAGCAGTACTTC. It codes for CASSQGGQGATYEQYF.

The chain uses TRBV11-3 and TRBJ2-6, with TRBD2 matching over 11 bases. J lost 2 bases, V lost 5 bases, and 8 bases had no gene match. In germline, CDR1 is SGHNT, CDR2 YENEEA. The CDR3 consists of 18 residues. CDR3 coding DNA: TGTGCCAGCAGCGCTTCTAGCGGGGGGCCTCCTGGGGCCAACGTCCTGACTTTC. This translates into CASSASSGGPPGANVLTF.

The chain uses TRBV11-2 and TRBJ1-2, with 10 positions matching TRBD1. CDR3 size: 17 residues. Germline V lookup: CDR1 SGHAT, CDR2 FQNNGV. Trimming at V came to 6 bases and at J to 4 bases, leaving 14 bases not matched to a gene. CDR3 in DNA: TGTGCCAGCAGTCAAAGACAGGGGGCCCCCTCGTCCTATGGCTACACCTTC. Translating it yields CASSQRQGAPSSYGYTF.

The chain is built from TRBV5-1 and TRBJ2-3; D remains unclear. The CDR3 spans 14 residues. V lost 0 bases, J lost 4 bases, and 9 bases lay in between. Germline V CDR1 and CDR2: SGHRS, YFSETQ. The CDR3 bases are TGCGCCAGCAGCTTGGGGGCCCTTTCAGATACGCAGTATTTT. Residues: CASSLGALSDTQYF. The whole variable domain, remainder taken from reference TRBV5-1 and TRBJ2-3, is KAGVTQTPRYLIKTRGQQVTLSCSPISGHRSVSWYQQTPGQGLQFLFEYFSETQRNKGNFPGRFSGRQFSNSRSEMNVSTLELGDSALYLCASSLGALSDTQYFGPGTRLTVL.

The rearrangement joins TRBV19 to TRBJ2-7, with TRBD2 as a possible D gene (5 bases). The ends were cut back, 2 bases at V and 1 base at J, with 12 bases in the middle. Germline CDR1 and CDR2: LNHDA and SQIVND (reference sequence). The CDR3 is 15 amino acids. As DNA, the CDR3 is TGTGCCAGTAGTATATCGGGGTCTGGGTCCTACGAGCAGTACTTC. Protein: CASSISGSGSYEQYF. Variable domain in full (rest from reference TRBV19 and TRBJ2-7): DGGITQSPKYLFRKEGQNVTLSCEQNLNHDAMYWYRQDPGQGLRLIYYSQIVNDFQKGDIAEGYSVSREKKESFPLTVTSAQKNPTAFYLCASSISGSGSYEQYFGPGTRLTVT.

For the CDR3, the DNA is TGTGCCAGCAGCGACCAGCGGGGGCAGTACAATGAGCAGTTCTTC. Its protein product is CASSDQRGQYNEQFF. The V call is TRBV2, the J call TRBJ2-1; 8 nucleotides align to TRBD2. The CDR3 loop spans 15 amino acids. The junction had 8 bases not matched to a gene; V was cut back by 6 bases and J by 4 bases. Germline V gives CDR1 SNHLY, CDR2 FYNNEI.

The chain is built from TRBV5-1 and TRBJ2-1; TRBD2 is a possible D gene (6 bases). With 4 bases removed from V and 9 bases from J, the gap between germline ends came to 14 bases. Germline lookup yields CDR1 SGHRS and CDR2 YFSETQ. This CDR3 has 13 amino acids. This chain's CDR3 is CASSPRRRGEQFF. CDR3 in DNA: TGCGCCAGCAGCCCCCGGAGGAGGGGTGAGCAGTTCTTC.

CDR3 residues: CASSPVWSGGGYTF. In nucleotides, the CDR3 is TGTGCCAGCAGCCCCGTCTGGTCCGGGGGTGGCTACACCTTC. This chain uses TRBV12-1 with TRBJ1-2. TRBV12-1 is a pseudogene segment. The CDR3 consists of 14 residues.

This chain links TRBV4-2 with TRBJ2-3, with 13 nucleotides matching TRBD2. Germline CDR1 reads LGHNA; CDR2 reads YNFKEQ. The J segment lost 1 base and the V segment lost 4 bases, leaving 8 bases of the junction unmatched. This CDR3 has 18 residues. The CDR3 region is CASSPGTSGMRGTDTQYF. CDR3 coding DNA: TGTGCCAGCAGCCCCGGGACTAGCGGGATGCGGGGCACAGATACGCAGTATTTT.

The genes are TRBV5-4 and TRBJ1-5, with 7 positions matching TRBD1. After removal of 2 bases from V and 4 bases from J, the junction contained 6 bases not matched to a gene. Germline V CDR1 and CDR2: SGHNT, YYREEE (reference sequence). The CDR3 spans 15 residues. The CDR3 DNA reads as TGTGCCAGCAGCTTAGGGGGACAGTCGAATCAGCCCCAGCATTTT. Amino acids: CASSLGGQSNQPQHF.

In this sample, this clone turned up once. V and J are TRBV18 and TRBJ1-5, with 8 bases fitting TRBD1. The CDR3 is 15 amino acids. Germline CDR1 reads KGHSH; CDR2 reads LQKENI. V shed 3 bases and J 9 bases; nucleotides not matched to a gene: 10. CDR3 residues: CASSPSTGADRPQHF. The CDR3 coding sequence is TGTGCCAGCTCACCGTCGACAGGGGCCGATCGGCCCCAGCATTTT.

This clone has a single count. The chain recombines TRBV18 with TRBJ1-2; D is unresolved. This CDR3 is 14 amino acids long. The germline CDR1 and CDR2 sequences are KGHSH and LQKENI. Trimming took 6 bases from V and 8 from J, leaving 19 bases between them. The CDR3 here is CASSPLGVGGGYTF. The CDR3 DNA is TGTGCCAGCTCCCCCCTGGGAGTCGGAGGGGGCTACACCTTC.

V is TRBV27 and J is TRBJ2-3; D perhaps matches TRBD2 (6 bases). The V and J ends lost 4 bases and 5 bases respectively, with 13 bases between them. The CDR3 runs to 14 residues. CDR1 is MNHEY and CDR2 is SMNVEV in the germline V gene (reference sequence). The CDR3 reads CASSWSRGGDTQYF. CDR3 DNA sequence: TGTGCCAGCAGTTGGTCGCGGGGAGGAGATACGCAGTATTTT.